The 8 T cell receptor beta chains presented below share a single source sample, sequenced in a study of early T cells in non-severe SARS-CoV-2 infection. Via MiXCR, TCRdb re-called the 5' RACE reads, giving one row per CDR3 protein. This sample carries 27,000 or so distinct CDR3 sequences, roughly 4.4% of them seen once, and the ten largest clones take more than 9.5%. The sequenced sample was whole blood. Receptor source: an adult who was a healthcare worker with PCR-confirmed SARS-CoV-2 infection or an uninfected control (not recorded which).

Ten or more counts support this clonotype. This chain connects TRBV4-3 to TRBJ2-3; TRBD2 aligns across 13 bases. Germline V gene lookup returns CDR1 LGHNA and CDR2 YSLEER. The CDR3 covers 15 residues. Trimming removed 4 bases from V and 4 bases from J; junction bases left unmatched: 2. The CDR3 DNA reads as TGCGCCAGCAGCCCAACTAGCGGGAGGGCAGATACGCAGTATTTT. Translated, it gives CASSPTSGRADTQYF.

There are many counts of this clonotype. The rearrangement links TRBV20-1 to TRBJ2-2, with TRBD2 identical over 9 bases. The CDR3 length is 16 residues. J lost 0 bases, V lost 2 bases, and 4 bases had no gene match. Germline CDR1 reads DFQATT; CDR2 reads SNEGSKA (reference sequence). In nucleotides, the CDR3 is TGCAGTGCTAGACCACGGACTAGCGCGAACACCGGGGAGCTGTTTTTT. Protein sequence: CSARPRTSANTGELFF.

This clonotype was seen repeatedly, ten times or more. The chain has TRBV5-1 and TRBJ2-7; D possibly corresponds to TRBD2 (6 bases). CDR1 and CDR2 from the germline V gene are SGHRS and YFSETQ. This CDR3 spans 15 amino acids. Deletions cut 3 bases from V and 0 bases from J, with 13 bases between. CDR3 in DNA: TGCGCCAGCAGCTCCAGGGACGGGAGCTCCTACGAGCAGTACTTC. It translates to CASSSRDGSSYEQYF.

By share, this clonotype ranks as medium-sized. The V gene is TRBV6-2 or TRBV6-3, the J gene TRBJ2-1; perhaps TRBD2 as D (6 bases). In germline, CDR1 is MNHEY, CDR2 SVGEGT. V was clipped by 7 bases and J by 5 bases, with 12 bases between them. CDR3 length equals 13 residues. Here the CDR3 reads CASKILAHNEQFF. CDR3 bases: TGTGCCAGCAAAATACTAGCCCACAATGAGCAGTTCTTC.

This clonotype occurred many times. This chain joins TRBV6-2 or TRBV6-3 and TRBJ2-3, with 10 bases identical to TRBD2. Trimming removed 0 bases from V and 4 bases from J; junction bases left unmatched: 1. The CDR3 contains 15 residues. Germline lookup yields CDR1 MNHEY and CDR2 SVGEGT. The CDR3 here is CASSYSLAGADTQYF. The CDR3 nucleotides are TGTGCCAGCAGTTACTCTCTAGCGGGAGCAGATACGCAGTATTTT.

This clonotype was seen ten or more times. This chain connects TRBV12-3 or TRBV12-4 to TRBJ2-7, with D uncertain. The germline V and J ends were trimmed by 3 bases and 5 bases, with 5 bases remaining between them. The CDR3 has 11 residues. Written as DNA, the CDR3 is TGTGCCAGCAGTTTGAGGAACGAGCAGTACTTC. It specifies CASSLRNEQYF.

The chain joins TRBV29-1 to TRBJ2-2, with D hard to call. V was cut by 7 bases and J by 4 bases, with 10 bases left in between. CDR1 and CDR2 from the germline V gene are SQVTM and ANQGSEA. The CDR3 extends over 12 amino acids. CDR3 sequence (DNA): TGCAGCGCCCAACACGCCACCGGGGAGCTGTTTTTT. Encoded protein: CSAQHATGELFF.

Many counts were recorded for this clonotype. CDR3 amino acids: CASSPLTGDTGELFF. The CDR3, as DNA: TGCGCCAGCAGCCCTCTGACGGGAGACACCGGGGAGCTGTTTTTT. The chain recombines TRBV4-3 with TRBJ2-2; D is perhaps TRBD2 (6 bases). Germline V CDR1 and CDR2: LGHNA, YSLEER. Trimming shortened V by 4 bases and J by 3 bases, and 12 bases separated the two germline ends. This CDR3 region has 15 residues.